Following are 26 T cell receptor beta chains from one sample sequenced in a study of technical replicates of blood from a few donors (dated by TCRdb to the late 2010s). Library preparation was by the immunoSEQ multiplex PCR assay. The source is immuneACCESS, and TCRdb retained only in-frame sequences with V and J called. Part of the clones is not carried over; for the studies checked, unresolved V genes explain less than half of this, and the remainder is unexplained. This sample holds approximately 76,000 clones; 86% were observed only once. The ten largest clones add up to under 5.5% of the sample. Material: PBMCs. Every receptor here comes from a human donor in good health. Some clones in this sample may be carry-over from other donors' samples.

Worth noting for this clone: At one boundary the junction diverges from the germline segment, which might be a read error. The chain is built from TRBV27 and TRBJ1-6; 7 nucleotides line up with TRBD1. The CDR3 is 16 residues long. Germline lookup yields CDR1 MNHEY and CDR2 SMNVEV (reference sequence). This CDR3 reads CASSPTGTADKSPLHF. The CDR3 nucleotides are TGTGCCAGCAGTCCCACCGGGACAGCTGATAAATCACCCCTCCACTTT.

V is TRBV4-3 and J is TRBJ1-2; weak D call: TRBD1 (5 bases). Trimming pared 1 base from V and 0 bases from J, leaving 9 bases between. Germline lookup yields CDR1 LGHNA and CDR2 YSLEER. This CDR3 contains 15 residues. CDR3 nucleotides: TGCGCCAGCAGCCAAGGGACATCAGCTAACTATGGCTACACCTTC. This gives the protein CASSQGTSANYGYTF.

The chain links TRBV6-5 to TRBJ1-1, with TRBD1 matching 7 bases. V dropped 8 bases and J dropped 2; count of bases not matched to a gene: 5. The CDR3 consists of 13 residues. CDR1 MNHEY and CDR2 SVGAGI come from the germline V gene. In DNA form, the CDR3 reads TGTGCCAGCCGCCGGGACAGCAACACTGAAGCTTTCTTT. Translated, it gives CASRRDSNTEAFF.

The rearrangement joins TRBV19 to TRBJ2-5, with D possibly being TRBD2 (6 bases). The CDR3 is 14 amino acids. Trimming took off 5 bases at V and 2 bases at J, with 12 bases between the two ends. Germline loops: CDR1 LNHDA, CDR2 SQIVND (reference sequence). CDR3 loop: CASSAGLHQETQYF. CDR3 sequence (DNA): TGTGCCAGTAGTGCGGGACTTCATCAAGAGACCCAGTACTTC.

The chain carries TRBV6-5 and TRBJ2-7, with D possibly TRBD1 on 6 matching bases. CDR3 length equals 13 residues. Germline-derived CDR1 and CDR2 are MNHEY and SVGAGI. Trimming left V 6 bases short and J 5 bases short, with 14 bases between. The CDR3 loop reads CASRVPGHDEQYF. CDR3 DNA: TGTGCCAGCAGAGTCCCGGGACACGACGAGCAGTACTTC.

The rearrangement links TRBV30 to TRBJ1-6; D uncertain. This CDR3 contains 13 residues. CDR1 is GTSNPN, CDR2 SVGIG, per germline (reference sequence). V shed 7 bases and J shed 4 bases, with 11 bases lying between them. The CDR3 region is CASAPEYNSPLHF. The DNA for the CDR3 is TGTGCCTCAGCGCCGGAGTATAATTCACCCCTCCACTTT.

The CDR3 DNA reads TGTGCCAGCAGCCGGGACAGGTCCTCTGGAAACACCATATATTTT. Its translation: CASSRDRSSGNTIYF. V usage is TRBV14 and J usage is TRBJ1-3, with TRBD1 matching 8 bases. There are 15 residues in the CDR3. The V and J ends lost 4 bases and 0 bases, in that order; junction bases with no gene match: 2. Per the germline V gene, CDR1 is SGHDN and CDR2 is FVKESK.

This clone turned up a few times. The V gene is TRBV6-5, the J gene TRBJ2-3; 10 bases line up with TRBD2. Looked up from germline, CDR1 is MNHEY and CDR2 is SVGAGI. The CDR3 loop spans 15 amino acids. Germline trimming cut 6 bases from V and 4 bases from J; bases unmatched to any gene: 7. This chain's CDR3 is CASSLLAGSPDTQYF. CDR3 coding DNA: TGTGCCAGCAGCCTACTAGCGGGGTCCCCAGATACGCAGTATTTT.

The rearrangement joins TRBV13 to TRBJ2-7; 11 bases match TRBD2. The CDR3 loop spans 15 amino acids. Germline assignment: CDR1 PRHDT and CDR2 FYEKMQ (reference sequence). V shed 2 bases, J shed 6 bases, and the junction held 6 bases outside the gene matches. CDR3 protein: CASSLWGSGGAEQYF. In nucleotides, the CDR3 is TGTGCCAGCAGCTTATGGGGTAGCGGGGGGGCCGAGCAGTACTTC.

This clone was seen more than once but under ten times. The chain has TRBV19 and TRBJ2-1; a possible D gene is TRBD2 (6 bases). The length of the CDR3 is 15 residues. From germline, CDR1 is LNHDA and CDR2 SQIVND (reference sequence). The V and J ends lost 10 bases and 7 bases respectively, with 23 bases between them. The CDR3 here is CATSTRGAGRNEQFF. Written as DNA, the CDR3 is TGTGCCACCTCTACGAGGGGAGCGGGCAGGAATGAGCAGTTCTTC. Combining the CDR3 with reference TRBV19 and TRBJ2-1 gives the whole variable domain DGGITQSPKYLFRKEGQNVTLSCEQNLNHDAMYWYRQDPGQGLRLIYYSQIVNDFQKGDIAEGYSVSREKKESFPLTVTSAQKNPTAFYLCATSTRGAGRNEQFFGPGTRLTVL.

The gene calls are TRBV11-2 and TRBJ1-5; tentative D call: TRBD1 (6 bases). Germline V gene lookup returns CDR1 SGHAT and CDR2 FQNNGV. CDR3 length: 13 residues. V was pared by 5 bases and J by 4 bases, with 9 bases between. This CDR3 reads CASSPGENQPQHF. The CDR3, as DNA: TGTGCCAGCAGCCCAGGGGAAAATCAGCCCCAGCATTTT.

The genes are TRBV7-9 and TRBJ2-1; 12 bases are shared with TRBD2. Unmatched junction bases numbered 3, after V lost 3 bases and J lost 6 bases. From germline, CDR1 is SEHNR and CDR2 FQNEAQ (reference sequence). The CDR3 is 15 amino acids. CDR3 region: CASSLTSGSPNEQFF. The DNA for the CDR3 is TGTGCCAGCAGCTTGACTAGCGGGAGCCCCAATGAGCAGTTCTTC. The complete variable domain, with remaining parts taken from reference TRBV7-9 and TRBJ2-1, reads DTGVSQNPRHKITKRGQNVTFRCDPISEHNRLYWYRQTLGQGPEFLTYFQNEAQLEKSRLLSDRFSAERPKGSFSTLEIQRTEQGDSAMYLCASSLTSGSPNEQFFGPGTRLTVL.

The V call is TRBV19, the J call TRBJ2-1, with a possible D match to TRBD2 (5 bases). V was trimmed by 6 bases and J by 6 bases, leaving 9 bases between them. The CDR3 has 12 amino acids. Germline V gene lookup returns CDR1 LNHDA and CDR2 SQIVND (reference sequence). Here the CDR3 DNA reads TGTGCCAGTAGGGGAGTTACCAATGAGCAGTTCTTC. It translates to CASRGVTNEQFF.

The chain is built from TRBV28 and TRBJ1-1; a weak D match, TRBD1 (5 bases). The CDR3 is 13 residues long. Trimming left V 2 bases short and J 7 bases short, with 11 bases between. Per germline, CDR1 MDHEN and CDR2 SYDVKM. For the CDR3, the DNA is TGTGCCAGCAGTTTACTCCAGGGTTATGAAGCTTTCTTT. This codes for CASSLLQGYEAFF. The full variable domain, in which reference TRBV28 and TRBJ1-1 provide the parts outside the CDR3, is DVKVTQSSRYLVKRTGEKVFLECVQDMDHENMFWYRQDPGLGLRLIYFSYDVKMKEKGDIPEGYSVSREKKERFSLILESASTNQTSMYLCASSLLQGYEAFFGQGTRLTVV.

The chain uses TRBV28 and TRBJ2-7; 7 positions agree with TRBD1. The J segment lost 2 bases and the V segment lost 4 bases, leaving 11 bases of the junction unmatched. CDR1 and CDR2 from the germline V gene are MDHEN and SYDVKM. This CDR3 is built from 16 residues. The CDR3 spells CASSSTDTDRPYEQYF. For the CDR3, the DNA is TGTGCCAGCAGTTCGACAGACACGGACAGGCCCTACGAGCAGTACTTC.

The V and J genes are TRBV7-8 and TRBJ2-3; D might be TRBD2 (6 bases). Trimming removed 2 bases at V and 5 bases at J, with 20 bases between. Germline values: CDR1 SGHVS, CDR2 FQNEAQ. This CDR3 has 17 amino acids. The CDR3: CASSLKGAGRAKDTQYF. In DNA form, the CDR3 reads TGTGCCAGCAGCTTAAAAGGTGCGGGACGGGCGAAAGATACGCAGTATTTT.

The chain joins TRBV15 to TRBJ1-1; 9 bases map to TRBD1. After removal of 0 bases from V and 8 bases from J, the junction contained 13 bases not matched to a gene. Germline CDR1 and CDR2: LNHNV and YYDKDF (reference sequence). The CDR3 contains 17 residues. Here the CDR3 DNA reads TGTGCCACCAGCAGAGAAAATACCGGGACAGGGAGCAAAGAAGCTTTCTTT. This sequence encodes CATSRENTGTGSKEAFF.

This chain connects TRBV9 to TRBJ2-3; 8 bases agree with TRBD2. After removal of 6 bases from V and 4 bases from J, the junction contained 7 bases not matched to a gene. The CDR3 contains 14 residues. The germline V gene has CDR1 SGDLS and CDR2 YYNGEE. DNA for the CDR3: TGTGCCAGCAAACGGCGGGGGGCCCCAGATACGCAGTATTTT. It is translated as CASKRRGAPDTQYF. The full variable domain, rest sourced from reference TRBV9 and TRBJ2-3, is DSGVTQTPKHLITATGQRVTLRCSPRSGDLSVYWYQQSLDQGLQFLIQYYNGEERAKGNILERFSAQQFPDLHSELNLSSLELGDSALYFCASKRRGAPDTQYFGPGTRLTVL.

V is TRBV10-3 and J is TRBJ1-2; perhaps TRBD1 as D (5 bases). The CDR3 totals 14 residues. The V and J ends lost 6 bases and 5 bases respectively, with 16 bases between them. Germline V gene sequence: CDR1 ENHRY, CDR2 SYGVKD. The DNA for the CDR3 is TGTGCCATCAGGCTGACAGCAAGTGGGTATGGCTACACCTTC. Amino acids: CAIRLTASGYGYTF.

The chain carries TRBV4-3 and TRBJ2-4; TRBD2 is a possible D gene (6 bases). CDR3 length: 15 amino acids. Trimming pared 4 bases from V and 6 bases from J, leaving 16 bases between. The germline V gene encodes CDR1 LGHNA and CDR2 YSLEER. CDR3 protein: CASSPRWDSLNIQYF. In nucleotides, the CDR3 is TGCGCCAGCAGCCCGCGTTGGGACTCCCTAAACATTCAGTACTTC.

The gene calls are TRBV27 and TRBJ2-5; 8 bases agree with TRBD2. This CDR3 region has 15 residues. Germline CDR1 and CDR2: MNHEY and SMNVEV (reference sequence). Germline trimming cut 1 base from V and 5 bases from J; bases unmatched to any gene: 6. The CDR3: CASSLFAGGWETQYF. Here the CDR3 DNA reads TGTGCCAGCAGTTTATTTGCGGGAGGATGGGAGACCCAGTACTTC.

This clone was found a few times. The rearrangement joins TRBV7-9 to TRBJ1-1; 8 bases fit TRBD1. Trimming took 3 bases from V and 6 from J; bases not matched to a gene: 6. Germline assignment: CDR1 SEHNR and CDR2 FQNEAQ (reference sequence). The CDR3 is 14 amino acids. The CDR3: CASSLAGGLAEAFF. The CDR3, as DNA: TGTGCCAGCAGCTTGGCAGGGGGCTTGGCTGAAGCTTTCTTT.

A single count supports this clone. The chain joins TRBV5-1 to TRBJ2-3, with D perhaps matching TRBD2 (6 bases). CDR1 SGHRS and CDR2 YFSETQ come from the germline V gene. The V end was cut by 4 bases, the J end by 2 bases, with 8 bases between. The CDR3 consists of 13 residues. The CDR3 here is CASSEGLTDTQYF. The CDR3 bases are TGCGCCAGCAGCGAGGGACTCACAGATACGCAGTATTTT.

The chain couples TRBV6-5 to TRBJ1-6, with D perhaps TRBD1 (5 bases). The CDR3 sequence is 15 residues long. V was trimmed by 4 bases and J by 9 bases, leaving 16 bases between them. CDR1 and CDR2 from the germline V gene are MNHEY and SVGAGI. The CDR3 DNA reads TGTGCCAGCAGTTCTTCCTTTCAGGGAGGTTCACCCCTCCACTTT. Protein: CASSSSFQGGSPLHF.

This clone was seen a few times. The chain recombines TRBV6-5 with TRBJ1-1; a possible D gene is TRBD1 (5 bases). Germline V gene data show CDR1 as MNHEY and CDR2 as SVGAGI. The CDR3 loop spans 12 amino acids. The V end lost 6 bases, the J end lost 5 bases, and 10 bases lay between the germline ends. CDR3 sequence (DNA): TGTGCCAGCAGCAGGGAAGGTACTGAAGCTTTCTTT. As protein: CASSREGTEAFF.

The rearrangement uses TRBV2 and TRBJ2-3, with D perhaps matching TRBD2 (5 bases). Germline assignment: CDR1 SNHLY and CDR2 FYNNEI. V was trimmed by 6 bases and J by 0 bases, leaving 7 bases between them. CDR3 length: 13 amino acids. CDR3 amino acids: CASSRESTDTQYF. The CDR3 DNA is TGTGCCAGCAGCCGGGAAAGCACAGATACGCAGTATTTT. The full variable domain, its missing parts supplied by reference TRBV2 and TRBJ2-3, is EPEVTQTPSHQVTQMGQEVILRCVPISNHLYFYWYRQILGQKVEFLVSFYNNEISEKSEIFDDQFSVERPDGSNFTLKIRSTKLEDSAMYFCASSRESTDTQYFGPGTRLTVL.